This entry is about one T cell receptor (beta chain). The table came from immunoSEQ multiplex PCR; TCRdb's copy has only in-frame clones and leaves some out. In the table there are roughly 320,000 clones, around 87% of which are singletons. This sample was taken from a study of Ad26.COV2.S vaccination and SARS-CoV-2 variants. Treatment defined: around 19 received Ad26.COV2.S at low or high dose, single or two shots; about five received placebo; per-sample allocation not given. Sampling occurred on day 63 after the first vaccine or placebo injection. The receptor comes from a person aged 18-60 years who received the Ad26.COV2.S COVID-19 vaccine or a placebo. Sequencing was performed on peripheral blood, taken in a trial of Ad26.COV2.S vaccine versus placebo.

In nucleotides, the CDR3 is TGTGCCAGTTTCACACCGAACACCGGGGAGCTGTTTTTT. Protein product: CASFTPNTGELFF. The chain is built from TRBV19 and TRBJ2-2; D unclear. The CDR3 spans 13 residues. With 8 bases removed from V and 0 bases from J, the gap between germline ends came to 7 bases. Germline values: CDR1 LNHDA, CDR2 SQIVND (reference sequence). Together with reference TRBV19 and TRBJ2-2, the CDR3 gives the full variable domain: DGGITQSPKYLFRKEGQNVTLSCEQNLNHDAMYWYRQDPGQGLRLIYYSQIVNDFQKGDIAEGYSVSREKKESFPLTVTSAQKNPTAFYLCASFTPNTGELFFGEGSRLTVL.